This is a list of T cell receptor beta chains from one sample in a study of tumor-infiltrating lymphocytes in primary liver carcinoma. TCRdb re-called the multiplex PCR reads through MiXCR, storing one row per CDR3 protein. The data contain under 130,000 distinct CDR3 sequences, approximately 78% of them seen just once; the ten biggest clones take up approximately 20%. The specimen sequenced was liver tumor tissue from sampling region 3. These receptors were collected from a man aged 35 to 55 with primary liver carcinoma and hepatitis B virus infection. Both conserved end residues are part of each CDR3. Fields, in order: clone size, D gene, V gene, J gene, CDR3 DNA, CDR3 protein. A D gene is named only where the DNA matches it firmly. Size is omitted from some rows. Given values are once, few, many or a class for expanded clones.

size: .; D: TRBD1; V: TRBV6-1; J: TRBJ2-7; DNA: TGTGTCAGTACCGGGACAGGTTCCTACGAGCAGTACTTC; CDR3: CVSTGTGSYEQYF
size: .; D: TRBD2; V: TRBV5-4; J: TRBJ2-3; DNA: TGTGCCAGCAGCGCCCCCGGGACTAGCGCTGGGGAGGTTACGCAATATTTT; CDR3: CASSAPGTSAGEVTQYF
size: .; D: .; V: TRBV7-9; J: TRBJ2-2; DNA: TGTGCCAGCACCTCCCCAGGGACAACCAAGAACACCTGGGAGCGGTTTTTT; CDR3: CASTSPGTTKNTWERFF
size: .; D: .; V: TRBV6-1; J: TRBJ1-5; DNA: TGTGCCAGCAGTGATAGGGTTGGGAATCAGCCCCAGCATTTT; CDR3: CASSDRVGNQPQHF
size: .; D: .; V: TRBV5-5; J: TRBJ2-5; DNA: TGTGCCAGCAGCTTGTCAGGGGCCCAAGAGACCCAGTACTTC; CDR3: CASSLSGAQETQYF
size: .; D: .; V: TRBV11-2; J: TRBJ2-4; DNA: TGTGCCAGCACCATTCCGGCGCTAGCCAAAAACATTCAGTACTTC; CDR3: CASTIPALAKNIQYF
size: .; D: .; V: TRBV11-2; J: TRBJ2-7; DNA: TGTGCCAGCAGCCCATGGTGGGGGCGAGTCACCTACGAGCAGTACTTC; CDR3: CASSPWWGRVTYEQYF
size: many; D: TRBD2; V: TRBV5-1; J: TRBJ2-1; DNA: TGCGCCAGCAGCTTGGTTTCTTGGGAGGGGCGTCATCTCTACAATGAGCAGTTCTTC; CDR3: CASSLVSWEGRHLYNEQFF
size: .; D: .; V: TRBV11-1; J: TRBJ2-7; DNA: TGTGCCAGCAGCTTAGGGCCGGCGTGTGAAAGGTCCTACGTGCAGTACTTC; CDR3: CASSLGPACERSYVQYF
size: .; D: .; V: TRBV6-2/TRBV6-3; J: TRBJ2-7; DNA: TGTTCCACTAACGACGCCAAGGGAAGGTACGAGCAGTACTTC; CDR3: CSTNDAKGRYEQYF
size: once; D: .; V: TRBV7-9; J: TRBJ1-1; DNA: TGTACCAGCAGCTCGGGACATGGTACTGAAGCTTTCTTT; CDR3: CTSSSGHGTEAFF
size: .; D: .; V: TRBV29-1; J: TRBJ2-5; DNA: TGTAGCGTTGCGGCTAGGGGTGACCAAGAGACCCAGTACTTC; CDR3: CSVAARGDQETQYF
size: .; D: .; V: TRBV4-1; J: TRBJ1-1; DNA: TGCGCCGGCTGCCGAGACCCGCGGGCGGGTGGAGCTTTCTTT; CDR3: CAGCRDPRAGGAFF
size: .; D: .; V: TRBV29-1; J: TRBJ2-3; DNA: TGCAGCGTCGAATCCGCGGGTGGCACAGATACGCAGTATTTT; CDR3: CSVESAGGTDTQYF
size: .; D: .; V: TRBV28; J: TRBJ2-3; DNA: TGTCCTAGCATCCCGACCCGGCAGGTGAGGGCAGATACACAGTATTTT; CDR3: CPSIPTRQVRADTQYF
size: .; D: .; V: TRBV29-1; J: TRBJ2-2; DNA: TGCAGCGACACGGGGAACGGTGAGCTGTTTTTT; CDR3: CSDTGNGELFF
size: many; D: .; V: TRBV4-2; J: TRBJ2-4; DNA: TGTGCCAGCAGCCAAGACCAAGGAGCCAAAAACATTCAGTACTTC; CDR3: CASSQDQGAKNIQYF
size: .; D: .; V: TRBV29-1; J: TRBJ2-7; DNA: TGCAGCGCCATGACATCTGGGACCGGCACTCCATACGACCAGTACTTT; CDR3: CSAMTSGTGTPYDQYF
size: .; D: .; V: TRBV12-3/TRBV12-4; J: TRBJ1-3; DNA: TGTGCCAGCACGGGGAGCTCTGGAAACACCATATATTTT; CDR3: CASTGSSGNTIYF
size: .; D: .; V: TRBV30; J: TRBJ2-1; DNA: TGTGCCTGGGTGGAATACAATGTGCTGTTCTTC; CDR3: CAWVEYNVLFF
size: .; D: .; V: TRBV10-3; J: TRBJ1-1; DNA: TGTGCCGTCTGTGTTGACCGGGGCACTGAAGCTTTCTTT; CDR3: CAVCVDRGTEAFF
size: .; D: TRBD1; V: TRBV25-1; J: TRBJ2-3; DNA: TGTGCCAGCAGATCAGGGGGCTCGGTAGTTACGCCGTATTTT; CDR3: CASRSGGSVVTPYF